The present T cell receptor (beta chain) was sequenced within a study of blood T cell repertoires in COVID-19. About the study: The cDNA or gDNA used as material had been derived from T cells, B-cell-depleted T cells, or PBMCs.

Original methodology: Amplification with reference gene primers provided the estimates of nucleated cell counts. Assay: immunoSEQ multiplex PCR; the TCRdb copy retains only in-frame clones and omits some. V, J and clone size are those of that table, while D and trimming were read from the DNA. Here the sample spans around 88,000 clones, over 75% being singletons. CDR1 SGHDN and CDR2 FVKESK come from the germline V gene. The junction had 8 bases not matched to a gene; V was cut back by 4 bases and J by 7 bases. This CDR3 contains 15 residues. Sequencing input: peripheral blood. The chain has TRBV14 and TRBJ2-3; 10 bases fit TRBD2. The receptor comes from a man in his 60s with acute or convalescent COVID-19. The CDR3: CASSRAGGPRNTQYF. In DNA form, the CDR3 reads TGTGCCAGCAGCCGAGCGGGGGGGCCCAGAAATACGCAGTATTTT.